This T cell receptor beta chain was sequenced for a study of cytomegalovirus exposure and HLA in healthy donors. Turning to the study itself: From donors who were HLA-typed, an early data release held 80 million to 85 million unique TCRs.

Study-wide points: The classifier reportedly diagnosed cytomegalovirus status with high specificity and sensitivity.

As to this clone: Its target is not known.

The germline CDR1 and CDR2 sequences are LGHNA and YNFKEQ. This CDR3 is 15 amino acids long. The V segment lost 1 base and the J segment 5 bases; nucleotides outside the gene matches: 7. In nominal health when sampled, donors likely had unrecorded immune exposures nonetheless. The PCR had 60 Vbeta and 13 Jbeta primers. The table came from immunoSEQ multiplex PCR; TCRdb's copy has only in-frame clones and leaves some out. The table records 35,000 to 50,000 clones, approximately 55% of them present only once. This TCR was recovered from a human donor in good health. The specimen sequenced was PBMCs. The V gene is TRBV4-2, the J gene TRBJ2-7; 8 bases agree with TRBD2. The DNA for the CDR3 is TGTGCCAGCAGCCAAGTAGAGACTAGCGTCGACGAGCAGTACTTC. It encodes CASSQVETSVDEQYF.